A selection of T cell receptor beta chains follows, all from one sample in a study of T-cell reconstitution after alpha-beta-depleted transplantation in children. TCRdb re-called the PCR reads through MiXCR, storing one row per CDR3 protein. Here the sample spans fewer than 750,000 distinct CDR3 sequences, roughly a quarter being singletons. The sample was PBMCs, taken before TCRalphabeta/CD19-depleted stem cell transplant. These receptors were taken from a boy under two years old with Wiskott-Aldrich syndrome, due to receive a stem cell transplant. Both conserved end residues are part of each CDR3. The order of the fields is CDR3 DNA, CDR3 protein, V gene, J gene, clone size, D gene. The D gene is left open where the match is weak. Where a row states a size, it is once, few, many or the class of an expanded clone; other rows omit it.

CDR3nt: TGCAGCGTTGTAATTGAGACCCACCATGAGCAGTTCTTC
CDR3aa: CSVVIETHHEQFF
v_gene: TRBV29-1
j_gene: TRBJ2-1
abundance: -
d_gene: -

CDR3nt: TGTGCCAGCAGGAAAACAGGGGCCGAGCAGTACTTC
CDR3aa: CASRKTGAEQYF
v_gene: TRBV12-3/TRBV12-4
j_gene: TRBJ2-7
abundance: -
d_gene: TRBD1

CDR3nt: TGCAGTGCTAGGGGATCCCACACTGAAGCTTTCTTT
CDR3aa: CSARGSHTEAFF
v_gene: TRBV20-1
j_gene: TRBJ1-1
abundance: -
d_gene: -

CDR3nt: TGCGCCAGCAGCGCCCGGGACAGCACTTATGGCTACACCTTC
CDR3aa: CASSARDSTYGYTF
v_gene: TRBV4-1
j_gene: TRBJ1-2
abundance: -
d_gene: TRBD1

CDR3nt: TGTGCCAGCAGCTTAAAGGGCGTTCGGGCCCGGCAGTTCTTC
CDR3aa: CASSLKGVRARQFF
v_gene: TRBV7-2
j_gene: TRBJ2-1
abundance: -
d_gene: -

CDR3nt: TGTGCCAGCACGGGACAATACTACAATGAGCAGTTCTTC
CDR3aa: CASTGQYYNEQFF
v_gene: TRBV11-1
j_gene: TRBJ2-1
abundance: -
d_gene: -

CDR3nt: TGTGCCAGCAGCCAACTAGCGGGAACCTACGAGCAGTACTTC
CDR3aa: CASSQLAGTYEQYF
v_gene: TRBV11-2
j_gene: TRBJ2-7
abundance: -
d_gene: TRBD2

CDR3nt: TGCGCCAGCAGCCCGGACAGGGTTGGCACCGGGGAGCTGTTTTTT
CDR3aa: CASSPDRVGTGELFF
v_gene: TRBV5-1
j_gene: TRBJ2-2
abundance: few
d_gene: TRBD1

CDR3nt: TGTGCCAGCAGCCTTAGCGGGAGGGCTGGGGAGCAGTACTTC
CDR3aa: CASSLSGRAGEQYF
v_gene: TRBV12-3/TRBV12-4
j_gene: TRBJ2-7
abundance: few
d_gene: TRBD2

CDR3nt: TGTGCCAGCTCACCACGTCGCGACAGCTTCTACGAGCAGTACTTC
CDR3aa: CASSPRRDSFYEQYF
v_gene: TRBV18
j_gene: TRBJ2-7
abundance: -
d_gene: -

CDR3nt: TGTGCCAGCAGCTCGCCCCCCGTCGGACCAAAACTCACCGGGGAGCTGTTTTTT
CDR3aa: CASSSPPVGPKLTGELFF
v_gene: TRBV7-3
j_gene: TRBJ2-2
abundance: few
d_gene: -

CDR3nt: TGCGCCAGCAGGTGGGCTAGCGAGATAGACAATGAGCAGTTCTTC
CDR3aa: CASRWASEIDNEQFF
v_gene: TRBV5-1
j_gene: TRBJ2-1
abundance: -
d_gene: -

CDR3nt: TGCAGTGCCACCTTGACAGTTTTGGGAGAGACCCAGTACTTC
CDR3aa: CSATLTVLGETQYF
v_gene: TRBV20-1
j_gene: TRBJ2-5
abundance: -
d_gene: -

CDR3nt: TGTGCCACAACCGGACAGGCCACAGATACGCAGTATTTT
CDR3aa: CATTGQATDTQYF
v_gene: TRBV10-3
j_gene: TRBJ2-3
abundance: -
d_gene: TRBD1

CDR3nt: TGTGCCTGCCCCAAAGGGCTAGCGGGCTACAATGAGCAGTTCTTC
CDR3aa: CACPKGLAGYNEQFF
v_gene: TRBV30
j_gene: TRBJ2-1
abundance: -
d_gene: TRBD2

CDR3nt: TGTGCCATCAGTCCCTTGGGAAGAGAAAACATTCAGTACTTC
CDR3aa: CAISPLGRENIQYF
v_gene: TRBV10-3
j_gene: TRBJ2-4
abundance: -
d_gene: -

CDR3nt: TGTGCCAGCAGCTTAGGGGTGCGGGAGCGGATCGGGGAGCTGTTTTTT
CDR3aa: CASSLGVRERIGELFF
v_gene: TRBV7-9
j_gene: TRBJ2-2
abundance: -
d_gene: TRBD2

CDR3nt: TGCGCCAGCAGCTTGGTGGGACATCCCTACGAGCAGTACTTC
CDR3aa: CASSLVGHPYEQYF
v_gene: TRBV5-1
j_gene: TRBJ2-7
abundance: -
d_gene: -

CDR3nt: TGTGCCAGCAGCCCCCGGGACAGGGACCAAGAGACCCAGTACTTC
CDR3aa: CASSPRDRDQETQYF
v_gene: TRBV21-1
j_gene: TRBJ2-5
abundance: -
d_gene: -

CDR3nt: TGTGCCAGCAGTCGATTTCAACAGGGAATTGATGAGCAGTTCTTC
CDR3aa: CASSRFQQGIDEQFF
v_gene: TRBV2
j_gene: TRBJ2-1
abundance: -
d_gene: -

CDR3nt: TGTGCCAGCAGCCCCAGCATGAATTCACCCCTCCACTTT
CDR3aa: CASSPSMNSPLHF
v_gene: TRBV11-2
j_gene: TRBJ1-6
abundance: few
d_gene: -

CDR3nt: TGCGCCAGCAGACCGACCCCGGGACTAGCGGGAGATGAGCAGTTCTTC
CDR3aa: CASRPTPGLAGDEQFF
v_gene: TRBV5-1
j_gene: TRBJ2-1
abundance: -
d_gene: TRBD2

CDR3nt: TGCGCCAGCAGTTTAGAGCGGACCGAGCAGTTCTTC
CDR3aa: CASSLERTEQFF
v_gene: TRBV5-1
j_gene: TRBJ2-1
abundance: -
d_gene: -

CDR3nt: TGTGCCAGCAGCCAGAGGGGGCAGGGGGCTGCCTACAATGAGCAGTTCTTC
CDR3aa: CASSQRGQGAAYNEQFF
v_gene: TRBV7-2
j_gene: TRBJ2-1
abundance: -
d_gene: TRBD1

CDR3nt: TGTGCCAGCAGCCCCCTTGGGACTAGCGGAAATACGCAGTATTTT
CDR3aa: CASSPLGTSGNTQYF
v_gene: TRBV9
j_gene: TRBJ2-3
abundance: -
d_gene: TRBD2

CDR3nt: TGTGCCAGCACTTCCGGGACAGCCTCCTACGAGCAGTACTTC
CDR3aa: CASTSGTASYEQYF
v_gene: TRBV28
j_gene: TRBJ2-7
abundance: -
d_gene: TRBD1

CDR3nt: TGTGCCAGCAGCTTGGGACCGTCACTATTAGCTAACTATGGCTACACCTTC
CDR3aa: CASSLGPSLLANYGYTF
v_gene: TRBV5-6
j_gene: TRBJ1-2
abundance: few
d_gene: -

CDR3nt: TGTGCCAGCAGCTTACCAGGAGGGGACACTGAAGCTTTCTTT
CDR3aa: CASSLPGGDTEAFF
v_gene: TRBV7-6
j_gene: TRBJ1-1
abundance: -
d_gene: -

CDR3nt: TGTGCCAGCAGGCCGGGACTAGACTACGAGCAGTACTTC
CDR3aa: CASRPGLDYEQYF
v_gene: TRBV6-2/TRBV6-3
j_gene: TRBJ2-7
abundance: few
d_gene: TRBD2

CDR3nt: TGCAGCGCCCTCTGGACTGCTCCAGGGTCCTTATATGGCTACACCTTC
CDR3aa: CSALWTAPGSLYGYTF
v_gene: TRBV29-1
j_gene: TRBJ1-2
abundance: few
d_gene: -

CDR3nt: TGTGCCAGCAGCTCGACAGGGTTTCAGCCCCAGCATTTT
CDR3aa: CASSSTGFQPQHF
v_gene: TRBV7-2
j_gene: TRBJ1-5
abundance: -
d_gene: TRBD1

CDR3nt: TGTGCCAGCTCACCAGGGCAGATTCTTGAAGCTTTCTTT
CDR3aa: CASSPGQILEAFF
v_gene: TRBV18
j_gene: TRBJ1-1
abundance: -
d_gene: -

CDR3nt: TGCAGTGCTAGAGTTAGCGGCCCCACGAGAGAGACCCAGTACTTC
CDR3aa: CSARVSGPTRETQYF
v_gene: TRBV20-1
j_gene: TRBJ2-5
abundance: few
d_gene: -

CDR3nt: TGCGCCAGCAGGCCGACCGAAAACACCGGGGAGCTGTTTTTT
CDR3aa: CASRPTENTGELFF
v_gene: TRBV4-1
j_gene: TRBJ2-2
abundance: few
d_gene: -

CDR3nt: TGTGCCAGCAGTGTGTGGGGGACCGGGGAGCTGTTTTTT
CDR3aa: CASSVWGTGELFF
v_gene: TRBV25-1
j_gene: TRBJ2-2
abundance: -
d_gene: -

CDR3nt: TGTGCCAGCAGGAATGGGGGAGCGGGAGAGACCCAGTACTTC
CDR3aa: CASRNGGAGETQYF
v_gene: TRBV28
j_gene: TRBJ2-5
abundance: few
d_gene: -

CDR3nt: TGTGCCAGCAGCCGGGACAGGGCGAACACCGGGGAGCTGTTTTTT
CDR3aa: CASSRDRANTGELFF
v_gene: TRBV5-1
j_gene: TRBJ2-2
abundance: many
d_gene: TRBD1

CDR3nt: TGTGCCAGCAGCGTCCAACTAGGGGGACCTTACGAGCAGTACTTC
CDR3aa: CASSVQLGGPYEQYF
v_gene: TRBV7-9
j_gene: TRBJ2-7
abundance: -
d_gene: -

CDR3nt: TGTGCCAGCAGTCCCAGGGGGGGGACGGGAGACTACGAGCAGTACTTC
CDR3aa: CASSPRGGTGDYEQYF
v_gene: TRBV12-3/TRBV12-4
j_gene: TRBJ2-7
abundance: few
d_gene: -

CDR3nt: TGTGCCAGCTCCCCCAGTCAGGGGTACGAGCAGTACTTC
CDR3aa: CASSPSQGYEQYF
v_gene: TRBV18
j_gene: TRBJ2-7
abundance: -
d_gene: -

CDR3nt: TGCAGCGTTGAAGGGACTACCCTACTATACAATGAGCAGTTCTTC
CDR3aa: CSVEGTTLLYNEQFF
v_gene: TRBV29-1
j_gene: TRBJ2-1
abundance: few
d_gene: -

CDR3nt: TGCAGTGCGACCCTAGCGGGAGGGCCCCCTACGCAGTATTTT
CDR3aa: CSATLAGGPPTQYF
v_gene: TRBV20-1
j_gene: TRBJ2-3
abundance: -
d_gene: TRBD2

CDR3nt: TGTGCCATCTCCCGATTGACTAGCGGACCGGGGGTATACAATGAGCAGTTCTTC
CDR3aa: CAISRLTSGPGVYNEQFF
v_gene: TRBV10-3
j_gene: TRBJ2-1
abundance: -
d_gene: TRBD2

CDR3nt: TGTGCCAGCAGGACTACGCTGGGGACAGGGGTACATGGCTACACCTTC
CDR3aa: CASRTTLGTGVHGYTF
v_gene: TRBV28
j_gene: TRBJ1-2
abundance: -
d_gene: TRBD1

CDR3nt: TGTGCCAGCACTGAAGGAATAGCGGAAGAGACCCAGTACTTC
CDR3aa: CASTEGIAEETQYF
v_gene: TRBV6-1
j_gene: TRBJ2-5
abundance: few
d_gene: -

CDR3nt: TGCGCCAGCAGCTTGGGTAGGGCTAGCGGGACGTCCTACAATGAGCAGTTCTTC
CDR3aa: CASSLGRASGTSYNEQFF
v_gene: TRBV5-1
j_gene: TRBJ2-1
abundance: few
d_gene: TRBD2

CDR3nt: TGCGCCAGCAGGACATCAGGCCACGAGCAGTACTTC
CDR3aa: CASRTSGHEQYF
v_gene: TRBV5-1
j_gene: TRBJ2-7
abundance: few
d_gene: -

CDR3nt: TGTGCCAGCATCAGGAGAAACACCATATATTTT
CDR3aa: CASIRRNTIYF
v_gene: TRBV12-3/TRBV12-4
j_gene: TRBJ1-3
abundance: few
d_gene: -

CDR3nt: TGTGCCAGCAGTCCCCGGAGGGGGGGGATGAACACTGAAGCTTTCTTT
CDR3aa: CASSPRRGGMNTEAFF
v_gene: TRBV6-1
j_gene: TRBJ1-1
abundance: -
d_gene: -

CDR3nt: TGTGCCAGCAGGCGACAGGGGGTTTCCACAGATACGCAGTATTTT
CDR3aa: CASRRQGVSTDTQYF
v_gene: TRBV12-3/TRBV12-4
j_gene: TRBJ2-3
abundance: -
d_gene: TRBD1

CDR3nt: TGTGCCAGCAGCGTAGGAGCGGGAGGCCCGGATACGCAGTATTTT
CDR3aa: CASSVGAGGPDTQYF
v_gene: TRBV9
j_gene: TRBJ2-3
abundance: -
d_gene: TRBD2

CDR3nt: TGCGCCAGCAGCCCTAGCGGGATCAGCTCCTACGAGCAGTACTTC
CDR3aa: CASSPSGISSYEQYF
v_gene: TRBV5-1
j_gene: TRBJ2-7
abundance: -
d_gene: TRBD2

CDR3nt: TGTGCCAGCAGCGCCGATCCCAGGGGAGGCTACACCTTC
CDR3aa: CASSADPRGGYTF
v_gene: TRBV9
j_gene: TRBJ1-2
abundance: -
d_gene: -